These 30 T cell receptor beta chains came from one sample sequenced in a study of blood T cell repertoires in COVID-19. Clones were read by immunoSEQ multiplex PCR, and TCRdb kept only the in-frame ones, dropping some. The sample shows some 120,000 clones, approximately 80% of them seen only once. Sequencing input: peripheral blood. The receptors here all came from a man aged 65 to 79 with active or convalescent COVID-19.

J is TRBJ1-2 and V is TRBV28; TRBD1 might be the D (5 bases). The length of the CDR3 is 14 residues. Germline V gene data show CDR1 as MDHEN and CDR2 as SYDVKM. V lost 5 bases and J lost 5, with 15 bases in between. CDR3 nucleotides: TGTGCCAGCAGTCAAGGGACTGTATCGTATGGCTACACCTTC. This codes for CASSQGTVSYGYTF.

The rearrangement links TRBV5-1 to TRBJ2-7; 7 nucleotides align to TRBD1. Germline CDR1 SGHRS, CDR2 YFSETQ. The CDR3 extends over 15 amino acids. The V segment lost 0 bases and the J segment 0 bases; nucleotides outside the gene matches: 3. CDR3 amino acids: CASSLGQGSSYEQYF. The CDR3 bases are TGCGCCAGCAGCTTGGGACAGGGATCCTCCTACGAGCAGTACTTC.

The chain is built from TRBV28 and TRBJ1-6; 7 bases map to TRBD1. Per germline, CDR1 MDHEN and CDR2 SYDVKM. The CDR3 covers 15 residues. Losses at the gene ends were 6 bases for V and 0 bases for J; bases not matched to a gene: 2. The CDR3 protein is CASRRDSSYNSPLHF. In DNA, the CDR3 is TGTGCCAGCAGACGGGACAGCTCCTATAATTCACCCCTCCACTTT.

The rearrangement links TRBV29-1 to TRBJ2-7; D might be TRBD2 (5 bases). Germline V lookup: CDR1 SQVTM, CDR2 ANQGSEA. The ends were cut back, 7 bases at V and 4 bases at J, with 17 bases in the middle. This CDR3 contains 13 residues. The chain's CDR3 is CSAITSFGYEQYF. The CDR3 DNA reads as TGCAGCGCCATTACTAGTTTCGGTTACGAGCAGTACTTC.

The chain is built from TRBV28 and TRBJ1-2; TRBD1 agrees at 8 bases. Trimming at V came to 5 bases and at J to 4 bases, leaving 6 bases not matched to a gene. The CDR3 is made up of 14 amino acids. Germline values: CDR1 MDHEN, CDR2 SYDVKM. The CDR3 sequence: CASSDSTGVYGYTF. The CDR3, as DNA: TGTGCCAGCAGTGACTCGACAGGGGTCTATGGCTACACCTTC.

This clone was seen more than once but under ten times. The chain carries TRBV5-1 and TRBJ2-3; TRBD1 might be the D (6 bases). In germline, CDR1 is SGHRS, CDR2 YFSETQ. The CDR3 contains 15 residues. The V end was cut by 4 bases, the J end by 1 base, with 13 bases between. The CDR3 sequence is CASSQVGAGTDTQYF. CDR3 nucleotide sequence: TGCGCCAGCAGCCAAGTGGGGGCTGGCACAGATACGCAGTATTTT.

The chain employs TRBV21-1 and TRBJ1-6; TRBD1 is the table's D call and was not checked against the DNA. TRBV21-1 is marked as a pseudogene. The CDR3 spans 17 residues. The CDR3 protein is CASSKVGQVENDSPLHF. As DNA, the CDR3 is TGTGCCAGCAGCAAAGTGGGACAGGTGGAGAATGATTCACCCCTCCACTTT.

CDR3 sequence: CASSVDWPSTDTQYF. CDR3 nucleotides: TGTGCCAGCAGCGTCGACTGGCCTAGCACAGATACGCAGTATTTT. The rearrangement links TRBV9 to TRBJ2-3; D is undetermined. The length of the CDR3 is 15 residues. With 2 bases removed from V and 0 bases from J, the gap between germline ends came to 10 bases. Germline V gives CDR1 SGDLS, CDR2 YYNGEE.

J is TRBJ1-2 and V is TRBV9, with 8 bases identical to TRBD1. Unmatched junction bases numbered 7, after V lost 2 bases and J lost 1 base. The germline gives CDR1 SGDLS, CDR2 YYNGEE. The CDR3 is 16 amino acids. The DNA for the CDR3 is TGTGCCAGCAGCGTTAGACAGGGGCCCGGTAACTATGGCTACACCTTC. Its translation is CASSVRQGPGNYGYTF. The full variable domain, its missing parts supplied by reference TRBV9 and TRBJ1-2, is DSGVTQTPKHLITATGQRVTLRCSPRSGDLSVYWYQQSLDQGLQFLIQYYNGEERAKGNILERFSAQQFPDLHSELNLSSLELGDSALYFCASSVRQGPGNYGYTFGSGTRLTVV.

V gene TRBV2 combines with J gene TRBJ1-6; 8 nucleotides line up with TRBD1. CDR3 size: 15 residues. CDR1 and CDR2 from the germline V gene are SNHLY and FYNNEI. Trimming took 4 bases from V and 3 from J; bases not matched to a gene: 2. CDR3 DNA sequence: TGTGCCAGCAGTGGGACAGGGCGCTATAATTCACCCCTCCACTTT. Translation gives CASSGTGRYNSPLHF. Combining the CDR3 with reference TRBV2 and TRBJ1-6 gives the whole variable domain EPEVTQTPSHQVTQMGQEVILRCVPISNHLYFYWYRQILGQKVEFLVSFYNNEISEKSEIFDDQFSVERPDGSNFTLKIRSTKLEDSAMYFCASSGTGRYNSPLHFGNGTRLTVT.

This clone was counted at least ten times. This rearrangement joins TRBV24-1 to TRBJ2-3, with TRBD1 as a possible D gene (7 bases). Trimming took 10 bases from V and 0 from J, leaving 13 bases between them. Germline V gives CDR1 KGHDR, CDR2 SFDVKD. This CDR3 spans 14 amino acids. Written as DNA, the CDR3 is TGTGCCACGCGCGGGACAGCTAGCACAGATACGCAGTATTTT. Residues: CATRGTASTDTQYF.

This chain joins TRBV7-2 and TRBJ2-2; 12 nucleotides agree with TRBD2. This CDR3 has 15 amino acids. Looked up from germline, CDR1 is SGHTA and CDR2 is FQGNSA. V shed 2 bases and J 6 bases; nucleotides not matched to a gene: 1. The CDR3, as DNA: TGTGCCAGCAGCTTACTAGCGGGGGGGCCCGGGGAGCTGTTTTTT. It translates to CASSLLAGGPGELFF.

CDR3 in DNA: TGTGCCAGCAGCTTAGCCTCCCTTAGGGGAACAGATACGCAGTATTTT. Amino acid sequence: CASSLASLRGTDTQYF. The chain recombines TRBV11-3 with TRBJ2-3; D may be TRBD1 (5 bases). The CDR3 runs to 16 residues. Germline CDR1 is SGHNT and CDR2 is YENEEA. V lost 1 base, J lost 3 bases, and 14 bases lay in between.

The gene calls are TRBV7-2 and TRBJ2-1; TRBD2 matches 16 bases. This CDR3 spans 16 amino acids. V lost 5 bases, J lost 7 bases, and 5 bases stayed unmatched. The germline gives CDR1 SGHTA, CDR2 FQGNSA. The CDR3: CASSQGLAGGLNEQFF. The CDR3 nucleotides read TGTGCCAGCAGCCAGGGACTAGCGGGGGGGCTGAATGAGCAGTTCTTC.

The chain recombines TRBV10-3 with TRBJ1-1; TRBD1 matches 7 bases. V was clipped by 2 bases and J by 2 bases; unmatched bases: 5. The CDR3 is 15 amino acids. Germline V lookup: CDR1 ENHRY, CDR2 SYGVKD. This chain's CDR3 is CAISEMGQKNTEAFF. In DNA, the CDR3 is TGTGCCATCAGTGAGATGGGACAGAAAAACACTGAAGCTTTCTTT.

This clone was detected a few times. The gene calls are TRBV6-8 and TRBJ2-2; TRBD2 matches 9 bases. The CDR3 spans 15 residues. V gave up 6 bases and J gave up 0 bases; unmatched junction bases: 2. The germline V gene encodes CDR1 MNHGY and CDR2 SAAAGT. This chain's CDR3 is CASSPSGANTGELFF. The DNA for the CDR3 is TGTGCCAGCAGCCCTAGCGGGGCGAACACCGGGGAGCTGTTTTTT.

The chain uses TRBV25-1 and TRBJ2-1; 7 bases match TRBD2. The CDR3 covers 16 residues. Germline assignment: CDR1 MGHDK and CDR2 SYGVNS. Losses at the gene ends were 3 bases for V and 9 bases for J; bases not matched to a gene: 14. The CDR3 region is CASSDRAGTSPGEQFF. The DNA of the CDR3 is TGTGCCAGCAGTGACCGAGCGGGAACCTCCCCGGGTGAGCAGTTCTTC.

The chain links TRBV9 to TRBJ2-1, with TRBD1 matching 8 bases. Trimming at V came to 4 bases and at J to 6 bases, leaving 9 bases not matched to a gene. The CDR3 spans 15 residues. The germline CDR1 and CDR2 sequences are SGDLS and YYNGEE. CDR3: CASSPGTGFFNEQFF. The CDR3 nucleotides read TGTGCCAGCAGCCCAGGGACAGGATTTTTCAATGAGCAGTTCTTC.

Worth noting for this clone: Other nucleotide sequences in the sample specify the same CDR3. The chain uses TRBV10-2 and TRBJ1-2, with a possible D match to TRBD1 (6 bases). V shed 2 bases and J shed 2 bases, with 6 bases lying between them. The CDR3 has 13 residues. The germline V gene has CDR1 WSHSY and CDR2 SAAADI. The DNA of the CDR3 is TGCGCCAGCAGTGAGAGGGGGAACTATGGCTACACCTTC. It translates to CASSERGNYGYTF.

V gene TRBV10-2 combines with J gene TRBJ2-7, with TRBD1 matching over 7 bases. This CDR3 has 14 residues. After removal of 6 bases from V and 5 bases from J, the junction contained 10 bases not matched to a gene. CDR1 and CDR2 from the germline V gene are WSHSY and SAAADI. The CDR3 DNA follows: TGCGCCAGCAGCCCGAGACAGGGAACGAACGAGCAGTACTTC. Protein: CASSPRQGTNEQYF.

In DNA, the CDR3 is TGTGCCAGCAGGCGAGCCCATGACACTGAAGCTTTCTTT. Its translation is CASRRAHDTEAFF. V usage is TRBV7-2 and J usage is TRBJ1-1; unclear D gene. Trimming pared 6 bases from V and 3 bases from J, leaving 11 bases between. CDR1 and CDR2 from the germline V gene are SGHTA and FQGNSA. This CDR3 has 13 amino acids.

The CDR3 loop reads CASSADRYNEQFF. CDR3 bases: TGTGCCAGCAGCGCGGACAGGTACAATGAGCAGTTCTTC. This chain joins TRBV7-3 and TRBJ2-1; 7 nucleotides line up with TRBD1. Germline values: CDR1 SGHTA, CDR2 FQGTGA. The V gene end was trimmed by 5 bases and the J gene end by 4 bases; junction bases not matched to a gene: 2. CDR3 size: 13 residues. The full variable domain, with the rest looked up from reference TRBV7-3 and TRBJ2-1, is GAGVSQTPSNKVTEKGKYVELRCDPISGHTALYWYRQSLGQGPEFLIYFQGTGAADDSGLPNDRFFAVRPEGSVSTLKIQRTERGDSAVYLCASSADRYNEQFFGPGTRLTVL.

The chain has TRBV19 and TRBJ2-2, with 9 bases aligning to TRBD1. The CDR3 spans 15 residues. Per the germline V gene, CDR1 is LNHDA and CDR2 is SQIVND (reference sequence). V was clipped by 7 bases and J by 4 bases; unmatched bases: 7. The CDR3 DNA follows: TGTGCCAGTACCCCCGGACAGGGGAGCACCGGGGAGCTGTTTTTT. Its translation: CASTPGQGSTGELFF.

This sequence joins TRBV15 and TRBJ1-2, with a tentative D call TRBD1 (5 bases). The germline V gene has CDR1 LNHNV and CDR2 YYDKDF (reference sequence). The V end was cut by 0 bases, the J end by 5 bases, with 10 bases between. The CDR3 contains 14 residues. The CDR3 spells CATSRDYSGYGYTF. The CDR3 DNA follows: TGTGCCACCAGCAGAGATTATTCAGGGTATGGCTACACCTTC.

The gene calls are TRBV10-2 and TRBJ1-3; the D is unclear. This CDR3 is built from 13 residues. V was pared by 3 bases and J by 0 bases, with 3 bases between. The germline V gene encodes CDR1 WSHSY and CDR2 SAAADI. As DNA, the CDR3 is TGCGCCAGCAGTGATTACTCTGGAAACACCATATATTTT. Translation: CASSDYSGNTIYF.

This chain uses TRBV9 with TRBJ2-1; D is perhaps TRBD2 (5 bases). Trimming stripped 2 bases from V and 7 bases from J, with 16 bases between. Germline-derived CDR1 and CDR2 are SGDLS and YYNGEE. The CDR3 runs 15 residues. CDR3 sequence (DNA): TGTGCCAGCAGCGTTAGTGGGAGTGACCAAAATGAGCAGTTCTTC. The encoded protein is CASSVSGSDQNEQFF. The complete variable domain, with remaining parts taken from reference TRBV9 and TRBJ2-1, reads DSGVTQTPKHLITATGQRVTLRCSPRSGDLSVYWYQQSLDQGLQFLIQYYNGEERAKGNILERFSAQQFPDLHSELNLSSLELGDSALYFCASSVSGSDQNEQFFGPGTRLTVL.

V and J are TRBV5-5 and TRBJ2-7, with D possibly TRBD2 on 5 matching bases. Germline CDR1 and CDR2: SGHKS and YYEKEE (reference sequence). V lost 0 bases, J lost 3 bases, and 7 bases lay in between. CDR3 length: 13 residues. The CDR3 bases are TGTGCCAGCAGCTTGGCGGGAAACTACGAGCAGTACTTC. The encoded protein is CASSLAGNYEQYF.

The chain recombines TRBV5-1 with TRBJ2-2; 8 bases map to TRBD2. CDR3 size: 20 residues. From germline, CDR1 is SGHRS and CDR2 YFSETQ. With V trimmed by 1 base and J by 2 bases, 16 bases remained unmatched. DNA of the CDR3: TGCGCCAGCAGCTTGTTCGGGATAGACTGGGTAGCGGGAAACACCGGGGAGCTGTTTTTT. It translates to CASSLFGIDWVAGNTGELFF.

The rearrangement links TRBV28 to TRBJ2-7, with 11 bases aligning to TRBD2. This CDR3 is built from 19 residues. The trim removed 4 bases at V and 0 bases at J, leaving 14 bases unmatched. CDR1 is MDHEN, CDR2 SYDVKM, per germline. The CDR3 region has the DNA TGTGCCAGCAGTTCGCTCAAGAATCCCGGGACTAGCGGCTCCTACGAGCAGTACTTC. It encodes CASSSLKNPGTSGSYEQYF.

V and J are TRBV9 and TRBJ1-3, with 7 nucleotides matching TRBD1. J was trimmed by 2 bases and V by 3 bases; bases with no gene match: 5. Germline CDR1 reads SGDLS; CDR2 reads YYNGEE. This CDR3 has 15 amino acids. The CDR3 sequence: CASSAGQRTGNTIYF. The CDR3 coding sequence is TGTGCCAGCAGCGCGGGACAGAGAACTGGAAACACCATATATTTT.